Below are 11 T cell receptor beta chains sequenced from a single sample in a study of blood T cells in healthy people across ages. Combining a sample-barcoded 5' primer with a J-beta primer mix, a second PCR ran for roughly 6 to 12 cycles. TCRdb ran MiXCR on the 5' RACE reads and lists one entry per CDR3 protein. This sample yields about 1.1 million distinct CDR3 sequences, of which less than 45% are seen a single time; about 12% belongs to the top ten. Sequencing used blood. The receptors derive from a man between 18 and 35 years old in good health.

The chain uses TRBV12-3 or TRBV12-4 and TRBJ1-2; possible D gene TRBD1, 5 bases. The ends were cut back, 5 bases at V and 8 bases at J, with 18 bases in the middle. There are 14 residues in the CDR3. Written as DNA, the CDR3 is TGTGCCAGCAGTCCCACAGGTGGGAGGGCGGGCTACACCTTC. Amino acid sequence: CASSPTGGRAGYTF.

V usage is TRBV6-6 and J usage is TRBJ1-1; D is ambiguous. Germline-derived CDR1 and CDR2 are MNHNY and SVGAGI (reference sequence). The CDR3 is made up of 14 amino acids. The germline V and J ends were trimmed by 5 bases and 1 base, with 11 bases remaining between them. Written as DNA, the CDR3 is TGTGCCAGCAGTCAGAAAAGAGGGAACACTGAAGCTTTCTTT. Protein product: CASSQKRGNTEAFF.

This sequence joins TRBV30 and TRBJ1-2; no reliable D call. Germline loops: CDR1 GTSNPN, CDR2 SVGIG (reference sequence). The CDR3 sequence is 13 residues long. Trimming stripped 0 bases from V and 8 bases from J, with 13 bases between. The DNA of the CDR3 is TGTGCCTGGAGTGTAAATCGACTATGGGGCTACACCTTC. This translates into CAWSVNRLWGYTF. Using reference TRBV30 and TRBJ1-2 for the parts outside the CDR3, the full variable domain is SQTIHQWPATLVQPVGSPLSLECTVEGTSNPNLYWYRQAAGRGLQLLFYSVGIGQISSEVPQNLSASRPQDRQFILSSKKLLLSDSGFYLCAWSVNRLWGYTFGSGTRLTVV.

The chain recombines TRBV2 with TRBJ1-2; 8 bases match TRBD1. The V segment lost 6 bases and the J segment 6 bases; nucleotides outside the gene matches: 6. Germline CDR1 and CDR2: SNHLY and FYNNEI. The CDR3 is made up of 13 amino acids. CDR3 loop: CASRPDRDHGYTF. The CDR3, as DNA: TGTGCCAGCAGACCGGACAGGGACCATGGCTACACCTTC.

This chain uses TRBV12-3 or TRBV12-4 with TRBJ1-1; D might be TRBD1 (5 bases). The CDR3 runs 13 residues. Deletions cut 4 bases from V and 2 bases from J, with 8 bases between. The CDR3 reads CASSYRINTEAFF. CDR3 bases: TGTGCCAGCAGTTACAGGATTAACACTGAAGCTTTCTTT.

CDR3 in DNA: TGCAGCGTTGAATGGCAGGAGGAGCAGTACTTC. Amino acid sequence: CSVEWQEEQYF. This rearrangement joins TRBV29-1 to TRBJ2-5, with D tentatively TRBD2 (5 bases). Germline CDR1 SQVTM, CDR2 ANQGSEA. The ends were cut back, 2 bases at V and 11 bases at J, with 12 bases in the middle. This CDR3 spans 11 amino acids.

This chain joins TRBV6-6 and TRBJ2-7; TRBD1 aligns across 8 bases. The J segment lost 0 bases and the V segment lost 5 bases, leaving 6 bases of the junction unmatched. The CDR3 consists of 15 residues. CDR1 is MNHNY, CDR2 SVGAGI, per germline (reference sequence). CDR3 nucleotide sequence: TGTGCCAGCAGTACAGACAGGGGCACCTCCTACGAGCAGTACTTC. Translating gives CASSTDRGTSYEQYF.

The V and J genes are TRBV20-1 and TRBJ2-3; D call uncertain. V lost 3 bases, J lost 1 base, and 11 bases lay in between. The CDR3 sequence is 14 residues long. Germline CDR1 DFQATT, CDR2 SNEGSKA (reference sequence). CDR3 residues: CSARGTPRTDTQYF. CDR3 sequence (DNA): TGCAGTGCTAGGGGAACTCCTCGCACAGATACGCAGTATTTT.

The chain couples TRBV7-9 to TRBJ2-4; 7 nucleotides line up with TRBD1. The J call could be wrong; TRBJ2-7 is a better fit for the DNA end. The CDR3 extends over 14 amino acids. The V gene's germline CDR1 is SEHNR and CDR2 FQNEAQ (reference sequence). The chain's CDR3 is CASTLNRGVHEQYF. In DNA form, the CDR3 reads TGTGCCAGCACCCTAAACAGGGGAGTCCACGAGCAGTACTTC.

This clonotype occurred a few times. The J gene is TRBJ1-5, the V gene TRBV20-1; D is undetermined. V was shortened by 0 bases and J by 6 bases, with 9 bases between the two germline ends. CDR3 size: 13 residues. CDR1 and CDR2 from the germline V gene are DFQATT and SNEGSKA (reference sequence). The CDR3 sequence is CSARDQRGQPQHF. CDR3 sequence (DNA): TGCAGTGCTAGAGATCAGCGGGGTCAGCCCCAGCATTTT.

The chain links TRBV7-3 to TRBJ1-5, with 10 bases aligning to TRBD1. Germline CDR1 is SGHTA and CDR2 is FQGTGA. The trim removed 5 bases at V and 5 bases at J, leaving 18 bases unmatched. The CDR3 runs 19 residues. For the CDR3, the DNA is TGTGCCAGCAGCCGTATTATCCAGATCCGGGACAGGGGTCATCAGCCCCAGCATTTT. Protein sequence: CASSRIIQIRDRGHQPQHF.